This entry describes one TCR beta chain. The data are from a study of control samples from healthy donors and cancer patients. Using immunoSEQ multiplex PCR, the repertoire was profiled, and TCRdb retains in-frame clones only, with some absent. This sample has around 140,000 clones, with 93% found just once. The germline CDR1 and CDR2 sequences are MNHNY and SVGAGI (reference sequence). Germline trimming cut 2 bases from V and 4 bases from J; bases unmatched to any gene: 10. The CDR3 totals 16 residues. The sequenced sample was blood. The chain uses TRBV6-6 and TRBJ1-2, with 7 bases aligning to TRBD1. The source is a man between 18 and 35 years old in good health. This CDR3 reads CASSYPRQGNGYGYTF. As DNA, the CDR3 is TGTGCCAGCAGTTACCCCCGACAGGGTAACGGCTATGGCTACACCTTC.